This T cell receptor (beta chain) derives from a study of identical twins. With template switching, a universal primer site was added, and the cDNA carried unique molecular identifiers. One entry per CDR3 protein, called by TCRdb with MiXCR from the 5' RACE reads. The sample has approximately 150,000 distinct CDR3 sequences, roughly 3.2% seen once. Germline V gene data show CDR1 as MNHEY and CDR2 as SVGEGT. V lost 8 bases, J lost 4 bases, and 11 bases lay in between. This CDR3 is 12 amino acids long. Broader study findings: Its conclusions, products of cross-sectional statistical analysis, did not come from following the same donors. Fewer insertions were carried by abundant cord blood beta clonotypes, but none was seen in memory repertoires.

This clonotype appeared many times. The antigen remains unidentified. The sample taken for sequencing was memory T cells sorted from blood. This chain uses TRBV6-2 or TRBV6-3 with TRBJ1-2; the D is unclear. The source of this sequence is a man younger than 35 in good health. Here the CDR3 reads CASGEGTYGYTF. The DNA of the CDR3 is TGTGCCAGCGGGGAGGGAACCTATGGCTACACCTTC.